Presented here are 28 T cell receptor beta chains from one specimen sequenced in a study of ipilimumab plus nivolumab after autologous stem cell transplantation. Sequencing was performed with immunoSEQ multiplex PCR; in TCRdb, only in-frame clones are kept and a portion is missing. This table holds roughly 25,000 clones, 85% to 90% found once. The material sequenced was PBMCs, taken in a trial of ipilimumab plus nivolumab as post-transplant consolidation. These receptors came from a male donor with diffuse large B-cell lymphoma.

The gene calls are TRBV9 and TRBJ2-3, with TRBD2 identical over 12 bases. Trimming cost V 2 bases and J 6 bases; bases outside gene matches: 10. This CDR3 has 17 residues. Germline V gene data show CDR1 as SGDLS and CDR2 as YYNGEE. The CDR3 loop is CASSVTSGGRSRDTQYF. CDR3 sequence (DNA): TGTGCCAGCAGCGTGACTAGCGGGGGCCGGTCGCGGGATACGCAGTATTTT.

The gene calls are TRBV4-3 and TRBJ1-1; D unclear. V shed 0 bases and J shed 0 bases, with 11 bases lying between them. This CDR3 spans 16 amino acids. Germline assignment: CDR1 LGHNA and CDR2 YSLEER. CDR3 sequence: CASSQDSNSLNTEAFF. The CDR3, as DNA: TGCGCCAGCAGCCAAGATTCGAACAGCCTGAACACTGAAGCTTTCTTT.

This chain links TRBV5-1 with TRBJ2-2; D possibly corresponds to TRBD1 (6 bases). The CDR3 loop spans 14 amino acids. V lost 5 bases and J 4 bases, leaving 12 bases between the germline ends. Looked up from germline, CDR1 is SGHRS and CDR2 is YFSETQ. The DNA for the CDR3 is TGCGCCAGCAGGTGGGACACCTCCACCGGGGAGCTGTTTTTT. Translation gives CASRWDTSTGELFF.

The rearrangement links TRBV9 to TRBJ2-2; 10 bases are a match to TRBD2. Trimming at V came to 2 bases and at J to 4 bases, leaving 5 bases not matched to a gene. The CDR3 extends over 16 amino acids. Per the germline V gene, CDR1 is SGDLS and CDR2 is YYNGEE. The CDR3 coding sequence is TGTGCCAGCAGCGTCAGCGGGGGGGGTACCACCGGGGAGCTGTTTTTT. Its protein product is CASSVSGGGTTGELFF.

The rearrangement links TRBV12-5 to TRBJ1-1; D not certain. Germline V gene sequence: CDR1 LGHNT, CDR2 FRNRAP. The CDR3 covers 11 residues. Trimming removed 6 bases at V and 11 bases at J, with 13 bases between. CDR3 in DNA: TGTGCTAGTGGCGCTGGAGGAGCGGCTTTCTTT. Amino acid sequence: CASGAGGAAFF.

This clone was seen just once. The chain employs TRBV5-7 and TRBJ1-4, with a weak D call TRBD1 (6 bases). TRBV5-7 is filed as an ORF, its function uncertain. Trimming took off 3 bases at V and 4 bases at J, with 13 bases between the two ends. The CDR3 sequence is 15 residues long. The CDR3: CASSSTGRGNEKLFF. The CDR3 DNA sequence: TGTGCCAGCAGCTCAACAGGGCGAGGTAATGAAAAACTGTTTTTT.

This clone was detected once. The rearrangement joins TRBV5-1 to TRBJ2-3, with TRBD2 matching 13 bases. Germline lookup yields CDR1 SGHRS and CDR2 YFSETQ. This CDR3 is built from 15 residues. Trimming at V came to 5 bases and at J to 0 bases, leaving 0 bases not matched to a gene. Here the CDR3 reads CASRLAGGSTDTQYF. Here the CDR3 DNA reads TGCGCCAGCAGACTAGCGGGGGGGAGCACAGATACGCAGTATTTT.

The rearrangement joins TRBV5-1 to TRBJ1-1; no clear D gene. This CDR3 spans 16 amino acids. The V and J ends lost 2 bases and 3 bases respectively, with 17 bases between them. CDR1 and CDR2 (germline): SGHRS, YFSETQ. CDR3 coding DNA: TGCGCCAGCAGCTTAGGGTATCAGTCTGTAGACACTGAAGCTTTCTTT. It translates to CASSLGYQSVDTEAFF.

The V and J genes are TRBV5-4 and TRBJ2-7; TRBD1 matches 9 bases. The V segment lost 3 bases and the J segment 5 bases; nucleotides outside the gene matches: 9. The germline V gene has CDR1 SGHNT and CDR2 YYREEE (reference sequence). There are 15 residues in the CDR3. The CDR3 loop is CASSSGDRVRHEQYF. CDR3 nucleotides: TGTGCCAGCAGCTCAGGGGACAGGGTAAGACACGAGCAGTACTTC.

The chain employs TRBV5-1 and TRBJ2-3; 9 bases match TRBD2. This CDR3 is built from 16 residues. Germline CDR1 is SGHRS and CDR2 is YFSETQ. V shed 0 bases and J 3 bases; nucleotides not matched to a gene: 5. CDR3 bases: TGCGCCAGCAGCTTGGGGTCTAGCGGGGTGACAGATACGCAGTATTTT. Amino acids: CASSLGSSGVTDTQYF. Variable domain in full (rest from reference TRBV5-1 and TRBJ2-3): KAGVTQTPRYLIKTRGQQVTLSCSPISGHRSVSWYQQTPGQGLQFLFEYFSETQRNKGNFPGRFSGRQFSNSRSEMNVSTLELGDSALYLCASSLGSSGVTDTQYFGPGTRLTVL.

This sequence joins TRBV19 and TRBJ1-5; 10 nucleotides line up with TRBD1. The trim removed 6 bases at V and 6 bases at J, leaving 8 bases unmatched. The germline V gene has CDR1 LNHDA and CDR2 SQIVND (reference sequence). The CDR3 extends over 15 amino acids. The CDR3 nucleotides read TGTGCCAGTAGCCTAGGACAGGGGGGAGTTCAGCCCCAGCATTTT. This translates into CASSLGQGGVQPQHF.

This chain links TRBV6-1 with TRBJ1-6; the D gene is possibly TRBD1 (5 bases). The CDR3 extends over 11 amino acids. Germline V CDR1 and CDR2: MNHNS, SASEGT. Trimming left V 3 bases short and J 13 bases short, with 7 bases between. CDR3 in DNA: TGTGCCAGCAGTGACCCAGGGCCCCTCCACTTT. Amino acids: CASSDPGPLHF.

The chain recombines TRBV12-1 with TRBJ1-1. TRBV12-1 is a documented pseudogene. The CDR3 has 14 amino acids. CDR3: CASSFREVNTEAFF. The CDR3 DNA sequence: TGTGCCAGCAGCTTCAGGGAGGTGAACACTGAAGCTTTCTTT.

The chain has TRBV19 and TRBJ2-7; D not resolved. V was trimmed by 4 bases and J by 3 bases, leaving 10 bases between them. Germline V gene sequence: CDR1 LNHDA, CDR2 SQIVND (reference sequence). The CDR3 spans 13 residues. The CDR3 protein is CASSTSWGYEQYF. CDR3 in DNA: TGTGCCAGTAGTACTTCTTGGGGCTACGAGCAGTACTTC.

The genes are TRBV6-1 and TRBJ2-1; 10 bases fit TRBD2. This CDR3 has 16 amino acids. The germline gives CDR1 MNHNS, CDR2 SASEGT. Losses at the gene ends were 3 bases for V and 5 bases for J; bases not matched to a gene: 7. The CDR3 is CASSDWGSGGHNEQFF. CDR3 coding DNA: TGTGCCAGCAGTGATTGGGGTAGCGGGGGGCACAATGAGCAGTTCTTC.

CDR3 region: CASSSAGTSTYEQYF. The CDR3 bases are TGTGCCAGCAGCTCGGCCGGGACGTCCACCTACGAGCAGTACTTC. The V and J genes are TRBV5-8 and TRBJ2-5; D possibly uses TRBD1 or TRBD2 (5 bases each). The J call may be in error: the DNA end matches TRBJ2-7 better. The CDR3 runs 15 residues. Germline CDR1 SGHTS, CDR2 YDEGEE.

The chain couples TRBV7-8 to TRBJ1-5, with 7 nucleotides matching TRBD1. The CDR3 runs 14 residues. The V gene's germline CDR1 is SGHVS and CDR2 FQNEAQ. V lost 3 bases, J lost 3 bases, and 2 bases stayed unmatched. CDR3 protein: CASSFGTANQPQHF. The CDR3 nucleotides read TGTGCCAGCAGCTTCGGGACAGCCAATCAGCCCCAGCATTTT.

The chain combines TRBV6-5 with TRBJ1-4; D may be TRBD1 (5 bases). CDR3 size: 15 residues. V lost 2 bases, J lost 5 bases, and 12 bases lay in between. The germline V gene has CDR1 MNHEY and CDR2 SVGAGI. In nucleotides, the CDR3 is TGTGCCAGCAGTTACGGGACCAGTCAAAATGAAAAACTGTTTTTT. Encoded protein: CASSYGTSQNEKLFF.

The rearrangement links TRBV7-9 to TRBJ1-1; possible D gene TRBD1, 5 bases. Germline CDR1 is SEHNR and CDR2 is FQNEAQ (reference sequence). This CDR3 is 15 amino acids long. V lost 5 bases and J lost 0, with 13 bases in between. The CDR3 sequence: CASSPPGLLNTEAFF. The CDR3, as DNA: TGTGCCAGCAGCCCTCCGGGACTACTGAACACTGAAGCTTTCTTT.

This chain links TRBV7-2 with TRBJ1-1; no firm D call. Germline values: CDR1 SGHTA, CDR2 FQGNSA. The CDR3 sequence is 15 residues long. The V gene lost 1 base and the J gene lost 0 bases, with 9 bases spanning the gap. The CDR3 loop is CASSLGPTMNTEAFF. The CDR3 DNA follows: TGTGCCAGCAGCTTAGGGCCGACTATGAACACTGAAGCTTTCTTT.

V usage is TRBV15 and J usage is TRBJ2-4; D may be TRBD1 (6 bases). V gave up 0 bases and J gave up 6 bases, with 9 bases separating them. Per the germline V gene, CDR1 is LNHNV and CDR2 is YYDKDF (reference sequence). This CDR3 is 14 amino acids long. Written as DNA, the CDR3 is TGTGCCACCAGCAGAGACGGGACAAGAAACATTCAGTACTTC. This translates into CATSRDGTRNIQYF.

The chain couples TRBV5-1 to TRBJ2-3; D gene ambiguous. Trimming took 3 bases from V and 2 from J, leaving 7 bases between them. Germline CDR1 reads SGHRS; CDR2 reads YFSETQ. The CDR3 length is 13 residues. As DNA, the CDR3 is TGCGCCAGCAGCTCCCCCGCCACAGATACGCAGTATTTT. This encodes CASSSPATDTQYF.

This chain links TRBV27 with TRBJ2-4; 7 bases align to TRBD1. Germline CDR1 is MNHEY and CDR2 is SMNVEV (reference sequence). The V segment lost 5 bases and the J segment 0 bases; nucleotides outside the gene matches: 10. The CDR3 loop spans 17 amino acids. The CDR3 reads CASSPTGSHIAKNIQYF. The CDR3 DNA follows: TGTGCCAGCAGTCCGACAGGGAGTCATATAGCCAAAAACATTCAGTACTTC.

J is TRBJ2-2 and V is TRBV9; D remains unclear. This CDR3 is 13 amino acids long. Germline lookup yields CDR1 SGDLS and CDR2 YYNGEE. The V end lost 4 bases, the J end lost 7 bases, and 11 bases lay between the germline ends. Here the CDR3 reads CASSSVMSGELFF. The CDR3 nucleotides read TGTGCCAGCAGCTCAGTGATGAGCGGGGAGCTGTTTTTT. Full variable domain (missing parts from reference TRBV9 and TRBJ2-2): DSGVTQTPKHLITATGQRVTLRCSPRSGDLSVYWYQQSLDQGLQFLIQYYNGEERAKGNILERFSAQQFPDLHSELNLSSLELGDSALYFCASSSVMSGELFFGEGSRLTVL.

This chain connects TRBV11-3 to TRBJ1-1; D not resolved. V was trimmed by 3 bases and J by 6 bases, leaving 11 bases between them. CDR3 length equals 13 residues. CDR1 and CDR2 from the germline V gene are SGHNT and YENEEA. CDR3 residues: CASSFGGGAEAFF. CDR3 DNA: TGTGCCAGCAGCTTTGGAGGTGGCGCTGAAGCTTTCTTT.

This chain links TRBV6-1 with TRBJ1-1; D uncertain. The germline CDR1 and CDR2 sequences are MNHNS and SASEGT. Trimming removed 1 base from V and 3 bases from J, with 9 bases in between. The CDR3 spans 14 residues. The CDR3 region is CASSEGGGDTEAFF. The CDR3 DNA follows: TGTGCCAGCAGTGAAGGGGGAGGTGACACTGAAGCTTTCTTT.

The chain is built from TRBV9 and TRBJ2-5; 14 bases are shared with TRBD2. Germline CDR1 and CDR2: SGDLS and YYNGEE. The CDR3 is 17 amino acids. Trimming removed 3 bases from V and 9 bases from J; junction bases left unmatched: 13. CDR3 coding DNA: TGTGCCAGCAGCGCCGGACTAGCGGGGGGCTCAGAGAGGGCCCAGTACTTC. It encodes CASSAGLAGGSERAQYF.

The chain's CDR3 is CASSTTGERTQYF. The CDR3 DNA reads as TGTGCCAGCAGCACTACAGGGGAAAGGACGCAGTATTTT. J is TRBJ2-3 and V is TRBV5-8; TRBD1 aligns across 7 bases. The CDR3 is 13 residues long. J was trimmed by 9 bases and V by 4 bases; bases with no gene match: 8. Germline CDR1 is SGHTS and CDR2 is YDEGEE.